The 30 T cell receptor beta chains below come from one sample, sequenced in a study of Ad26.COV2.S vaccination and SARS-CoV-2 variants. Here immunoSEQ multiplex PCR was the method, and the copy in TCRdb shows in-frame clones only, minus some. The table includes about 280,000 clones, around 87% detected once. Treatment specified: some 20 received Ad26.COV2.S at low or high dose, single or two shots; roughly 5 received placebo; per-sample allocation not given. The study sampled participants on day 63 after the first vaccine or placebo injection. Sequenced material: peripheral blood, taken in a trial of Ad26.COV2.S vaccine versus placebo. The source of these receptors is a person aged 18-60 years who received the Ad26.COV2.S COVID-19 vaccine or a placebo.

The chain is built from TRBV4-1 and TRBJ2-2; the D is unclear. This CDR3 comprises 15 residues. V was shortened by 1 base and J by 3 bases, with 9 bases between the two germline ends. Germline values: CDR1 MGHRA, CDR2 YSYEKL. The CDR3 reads CASSQGPSYTGELFF. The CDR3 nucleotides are TGCGCCAGCAGCCAAGGGCCTAGTTACACCGGGGAGCTGTTTTTT.

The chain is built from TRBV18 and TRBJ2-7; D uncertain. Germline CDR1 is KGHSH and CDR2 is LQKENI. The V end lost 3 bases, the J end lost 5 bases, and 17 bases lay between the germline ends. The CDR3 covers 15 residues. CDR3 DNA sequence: TGTGCCAGCTCACCGGCCGAGTTTGGACCCCACGAGCAGTACTTC. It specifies CASSPAEFGPHEQYF.

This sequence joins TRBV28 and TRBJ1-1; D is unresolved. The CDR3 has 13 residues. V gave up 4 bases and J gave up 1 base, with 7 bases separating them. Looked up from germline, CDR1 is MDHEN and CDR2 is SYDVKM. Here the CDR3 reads CASSSPPNTEAFF. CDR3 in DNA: TGTGCCAGCAGTTCCCCCCCGAACACTGAAGCTTTCTTT.

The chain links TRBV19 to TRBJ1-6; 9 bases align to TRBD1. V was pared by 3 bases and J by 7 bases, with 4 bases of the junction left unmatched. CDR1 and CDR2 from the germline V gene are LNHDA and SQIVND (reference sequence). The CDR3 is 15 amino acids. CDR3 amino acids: CASSMRTGVNSPLHF. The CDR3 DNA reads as TGTGCCAGTAGTATGAGGACAGGGGTAAATTCACCCCTCCACTTT.

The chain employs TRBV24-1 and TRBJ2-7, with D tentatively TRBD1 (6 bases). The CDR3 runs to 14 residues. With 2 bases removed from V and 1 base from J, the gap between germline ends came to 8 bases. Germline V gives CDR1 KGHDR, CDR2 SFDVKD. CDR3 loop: CATSDSRGSYEQYF. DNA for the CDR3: TGTGCCACCAGTGATTCCAGGGGATCCTACGAGCAGTACTTC.

Written as DNA, the CDR3 is TGTGCCAGCAGCCGCGGAGGACTTGAAGCTTTCTTT. Translating gives CASSRGGLEAFF. The chain recombines TRBV6-5 with TRBJ1-1; D gene unclear. V was trimmed by 6 bases and J by 7 bases, leaving 12 bases between them. Germline values: CDR1 MNHEY, CDR2 SVGAGI. The CDR3 contains 12 residues.

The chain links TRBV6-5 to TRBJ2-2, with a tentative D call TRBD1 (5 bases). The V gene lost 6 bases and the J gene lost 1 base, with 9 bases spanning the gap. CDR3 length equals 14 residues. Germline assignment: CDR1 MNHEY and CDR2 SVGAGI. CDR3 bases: TGTGCCAGCAGGATCAGGGAGAACACCGGGGAGCTGTTTTTT. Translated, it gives CASRIRENTGELFF.

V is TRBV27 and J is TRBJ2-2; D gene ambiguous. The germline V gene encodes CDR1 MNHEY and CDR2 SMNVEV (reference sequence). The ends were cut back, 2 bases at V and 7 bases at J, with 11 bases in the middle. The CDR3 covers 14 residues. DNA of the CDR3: TGTGCCAGCAGTTTAGAGGTCAGGTTCGGGGAGCTGTTTTTT. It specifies CASSLEVRFGELFF.

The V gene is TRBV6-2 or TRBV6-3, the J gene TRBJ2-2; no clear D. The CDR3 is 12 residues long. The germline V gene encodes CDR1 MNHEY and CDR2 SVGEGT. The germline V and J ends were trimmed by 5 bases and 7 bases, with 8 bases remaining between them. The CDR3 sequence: CASSREYGELFF. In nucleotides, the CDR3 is TGTGCCAGCAGTCGTGAGTACGGGGAGCTGTTTTTT.

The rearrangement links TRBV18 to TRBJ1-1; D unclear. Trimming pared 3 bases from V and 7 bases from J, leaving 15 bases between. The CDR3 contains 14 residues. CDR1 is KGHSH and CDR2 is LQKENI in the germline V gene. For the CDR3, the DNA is TGTGCCAGCTCACCCCCGACAAGGGTAGTTGAAGCTTTCTTT. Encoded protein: CASSPPTRVVEAFF.

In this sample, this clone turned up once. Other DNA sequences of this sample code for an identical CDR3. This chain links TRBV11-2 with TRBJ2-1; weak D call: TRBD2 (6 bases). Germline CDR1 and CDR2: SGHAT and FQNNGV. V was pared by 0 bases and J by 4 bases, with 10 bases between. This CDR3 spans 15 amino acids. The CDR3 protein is CASSLDRGTYNEQFF. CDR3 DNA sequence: TGTGCCAGCAGCTTAGATCGGGGGACTTACAATGAGCAGTTCTTC.

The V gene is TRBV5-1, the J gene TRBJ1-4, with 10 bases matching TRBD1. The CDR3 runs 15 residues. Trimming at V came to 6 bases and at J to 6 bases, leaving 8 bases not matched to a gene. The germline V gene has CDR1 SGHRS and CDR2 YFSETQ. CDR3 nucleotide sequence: TGCGCCAGCACCCTACGTGGGACAGGGGATGAAAAACTGTTTTTT. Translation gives CASTLRGTGDEKLFF.

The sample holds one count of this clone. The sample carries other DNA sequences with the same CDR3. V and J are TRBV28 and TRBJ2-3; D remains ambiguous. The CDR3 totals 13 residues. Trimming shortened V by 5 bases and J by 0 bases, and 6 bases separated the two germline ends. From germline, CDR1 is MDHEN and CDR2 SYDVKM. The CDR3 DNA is TGTGCCAGCAGTCCCCCGAGCACAGATACGCAGTATTTT. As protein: CASSPPSTDTQYF.

In nucleotides, the CDR3 is TGTGCCAGCAGCTTAACAGTGAACACTGAAGCTTTCTTT. This encodes CASSLTVNTEAFF. V gene TRBV11-1 combines with J gene TRBJ1-1; no definite D call. CDR3 length: 13 amino acids. Trimming took 2 bases from V and 0 from J, leaving 4 bases between them. Germline CDR1 SGHAT, CDR2 FQDESV (reference sequence).

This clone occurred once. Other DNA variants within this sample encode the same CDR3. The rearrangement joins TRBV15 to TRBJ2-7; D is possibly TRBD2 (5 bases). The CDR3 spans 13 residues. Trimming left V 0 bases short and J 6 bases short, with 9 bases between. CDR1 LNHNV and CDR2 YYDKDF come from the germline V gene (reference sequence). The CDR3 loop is CATSRDRRPEQYF. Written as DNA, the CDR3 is TGTGCCACCAGCAGAGATCGGAGGCCCGAGCAGTACTTC.

In nucleotides, the CDR3 is TGCGCCAGCAGCTTGCAACAGGGGGCTCCCTACGAGCAGTACTTC. This sequence encodes CASSLQQGAPYEQYF. The chain employs TRBV5-1 and TRBJ2-7; 9 bases align to TRBD1. Germline V gene sequence: CDR1 SGHRS, CDR2 YFSETQ. After removal of 1 base from V and 2 bases from J, the junction contained 4 bases not matched to a gene. The CDR3 runs 15 residues. Complete variable domain (other parts from reference TRBV5-1 and TRBJ2-7): KAGVTQTPRYLIKTRGQQVTLSCSPISGHRSVSWYQQTPGQGLQFLFEYFSETQRNKGNFPGRFSGRQFSNSRSEMNVSTLELGDSALYLCASSLQQGAPYEQYFGPGTRLTVT.

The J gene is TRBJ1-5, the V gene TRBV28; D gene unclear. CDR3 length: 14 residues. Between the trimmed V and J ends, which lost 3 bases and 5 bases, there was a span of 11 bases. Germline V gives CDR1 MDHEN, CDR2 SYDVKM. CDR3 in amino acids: CASSFEEDHQPQHF. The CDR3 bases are TGTGCCAGCAGTTTCGAAGAGGATCATCAGCCCCAGCATTTT.

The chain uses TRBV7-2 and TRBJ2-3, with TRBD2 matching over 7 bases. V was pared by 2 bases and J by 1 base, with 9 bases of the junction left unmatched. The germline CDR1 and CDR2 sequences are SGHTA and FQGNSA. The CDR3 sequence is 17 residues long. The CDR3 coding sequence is TGTGCCAGCAGCTTAATGGCGGGAGAGTGGGGCACAGATACGCAGTATTTT. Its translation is CASSLMAGEWGTDTQYF.

CDR3 DNA: TGTGCCAGCAGCCAAGATTTAACAGCTGGAAACACCATATATTTT. Translation gives CASSQDLTAGNTIYF. The rearrangement joins TRBV3-1 (or the pseudogene TRBV3-2) to TRBJ1-3; no clear D gene. The CDR3 loop spans 15 amino acids. Germline V CDR1 and CDR2: LGHDT, YNNKEL (reference sequence). V lost 0 bases and J 2 bases, leaving 8 bases between the germline ends.

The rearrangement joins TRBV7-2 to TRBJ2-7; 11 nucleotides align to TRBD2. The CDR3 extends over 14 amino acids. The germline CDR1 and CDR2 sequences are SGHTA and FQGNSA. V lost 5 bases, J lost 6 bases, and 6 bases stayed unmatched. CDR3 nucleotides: TGTGCCAGCAGCCAACTAGCGGGAGTGAGCGAGCAGTACTTC. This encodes CASSQLAGVSEQYF.

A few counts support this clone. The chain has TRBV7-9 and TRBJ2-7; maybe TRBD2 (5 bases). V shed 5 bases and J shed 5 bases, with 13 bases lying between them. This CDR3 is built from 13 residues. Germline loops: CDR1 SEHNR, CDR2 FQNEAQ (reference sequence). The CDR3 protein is CASSLTSGNEQYF. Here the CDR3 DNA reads TGTGCCAGCAGCCTCACTTCGGGAAACGAGCAGTACTTC.

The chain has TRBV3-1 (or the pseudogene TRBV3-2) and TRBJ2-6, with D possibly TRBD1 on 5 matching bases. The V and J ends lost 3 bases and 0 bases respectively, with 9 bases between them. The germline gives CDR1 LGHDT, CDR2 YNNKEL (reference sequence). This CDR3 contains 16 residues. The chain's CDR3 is CASSQGQISGANVLTF. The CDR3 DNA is TGTGCCAGCAGCCAGGGGCAGATCTCTGGGGCCAACGTCCTGACTTTC.

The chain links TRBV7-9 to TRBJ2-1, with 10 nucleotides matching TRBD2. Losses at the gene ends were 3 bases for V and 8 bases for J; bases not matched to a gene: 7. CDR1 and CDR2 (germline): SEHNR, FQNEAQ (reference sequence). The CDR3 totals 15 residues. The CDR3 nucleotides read TGTGCCAGCAGCTTTTCTAGCGGGGGTTTCGATGAGCAGTTCTTC. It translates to CASSFSSGGFDEQFF.

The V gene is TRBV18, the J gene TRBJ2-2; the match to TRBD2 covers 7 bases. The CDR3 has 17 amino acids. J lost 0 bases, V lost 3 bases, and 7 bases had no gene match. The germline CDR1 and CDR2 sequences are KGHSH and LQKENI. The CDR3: CASSPRDYSANTGELFF. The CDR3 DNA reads TGTGCCAGCTCACCTCGGGACTATTCCGCGAACACCGGGGAGCTGTTTTTT. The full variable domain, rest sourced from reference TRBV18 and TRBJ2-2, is NAGVMQNPRHLVRRRGQEARLRCSPMKGHSHVYWYRQLPEEGLKFMVYLQKENIIDESGMPKERFSAEFPKEGPSILRIQQVVRGDSAAYFCASSPRDYSANTGELFFGEGSRLTVL.

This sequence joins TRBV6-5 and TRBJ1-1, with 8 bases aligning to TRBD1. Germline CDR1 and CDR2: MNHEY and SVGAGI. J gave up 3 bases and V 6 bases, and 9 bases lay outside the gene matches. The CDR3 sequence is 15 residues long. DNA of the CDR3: TGTGCCAGCAGGCCGCCGACAGGGGTCTACACTGAAGCTTTCTTT. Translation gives CASRPPTGVYTEAFF.

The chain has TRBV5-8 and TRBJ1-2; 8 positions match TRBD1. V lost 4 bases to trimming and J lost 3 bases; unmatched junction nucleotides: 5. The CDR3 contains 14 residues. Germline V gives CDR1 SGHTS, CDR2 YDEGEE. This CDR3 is CASSLTGADYGYTF. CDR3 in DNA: TGTGCCAGCAGCCTGACAGGGGCGGACTATGGCTACACCTTC.

Written as DNA, the CDR3 is TGTGCCAGCAGAGAACAGGGGGTGGGCTCCTACGAGCAGTACTTC. This codes for CASREQGVGSYEQYF. The chain has TRBV2 and TRBJ2-7; TRBD1 aligns across 8 bases. Germline V gene data show CDR1 as SNHLY and CDR2 as FYNNEI. There are 15 residues in the CDR3. The ends lost 6 bases at V and 0 bases at J; junction bases unmatched: 7.

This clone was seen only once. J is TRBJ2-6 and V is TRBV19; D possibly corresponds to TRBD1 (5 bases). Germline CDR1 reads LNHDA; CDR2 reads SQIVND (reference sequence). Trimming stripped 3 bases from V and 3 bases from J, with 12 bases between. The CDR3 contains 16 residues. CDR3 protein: CASSIQGSLGANVLTF. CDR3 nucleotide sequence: TGTGCCAGTAGTATCCAGGGAAGTCTTGGGGCCAACGTCCTGACTTTC.

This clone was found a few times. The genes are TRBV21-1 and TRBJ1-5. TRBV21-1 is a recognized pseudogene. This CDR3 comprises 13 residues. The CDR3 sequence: CASSKTFNQPQHF. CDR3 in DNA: TGTGCCAGCAGCAAAACCTTTAATCAGCCCCAGCATTTT.

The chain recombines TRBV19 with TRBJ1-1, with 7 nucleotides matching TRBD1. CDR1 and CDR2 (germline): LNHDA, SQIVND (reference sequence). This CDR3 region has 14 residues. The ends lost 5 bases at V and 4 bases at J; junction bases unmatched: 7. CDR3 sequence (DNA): TGTGCCAGTAGTGGAGACAGGGTGATCACTGAAGCTTTCTTT. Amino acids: CASSGDRVITEAFF.